The 5 T cell receptor beta chains below come from one sample, sequenced in a study of cytomegalovirus exposure and HLA in healthy donors (TCRdb year 2017). The library relied on the immunoSEQ multiplex PCR assay. For the multiplex PCR, a mixture combining 60 forward primers for TCR Vbeta segments and 13 reverse primers for TCR Jbeta segments was used. What TCRdb holds here is the immuneACCESS table cut down to in-frame rearrangements. Part of the clones is not present; checked against another copy, under half of the missing clones reflect an unresolved V gene, and the others are unexplained. For this sample the table gives 140,000 to 150,000 clones, of which around 59% were detected only once. Over 1.5% of the sample is held by the ten biggest clonotypes. The sequenced sample was PBMCs. Receptors originate from a male donor in good health and CMV-seronegative.

This clone has more than one count but fewer than ten. The chain couples TRBV4-1 to TRBJ1-6; 9 bases are shared with TRBD1. V shed 3 bases and J 10 bases; nucleotides not matched to a gene: 10. The CDR3 covers 16 residues. Germline V CDR1 and CDR2: MGHRA, YSYEKL. The chain's CDR3 is CASSHRPGQGFSPLHF. The CDR3 DNA sequence: TGCGCCAGCAGCCATAGGCCGGGACAGGGTTTCTCACCCCTCCACTTT.

The chain is built from TRBV5-6 and TRBJ2-2; D remains unclear. CDR1 is SGHDT, CDR2 YYEEEE, per germline. CDR3 size: 12 residues. V lost 1 base, J lost 4 bases, and 2 bases lay in between. CDR3 sequence (DNA): TGTGCCAGCAGCTTGCTCACCGGGGAGCTGTTTTTT. Protein product: CASSLLTGELFF.

The chain recombines TRBV20-1 with TRBJ1-1; a possible D gene is TRBD1 (6 bases). The germline V gene encodes CDR1 DFQATT and CDR2 SNEGSKA (reference sequence). V was clipped by 5 bases and J by 7 bases, with 11 bases between them. The CDR3 totals 11 residues. CDR3 bases: TGCAGTGCTCCTCTACAGGGTGAAGCTTTCTTT. This gives the protein CSAPLQGEAFF.

This chain links TRBV4-1 with TRBJ2-1; possible D gene TRBD1, 5 bases. The V and J ends lost 0 bases and 2 bases respectively, with 11 bases between them. Looked up from germline, CDR1 is MGHRA and CDR2 is YSYEKL. CDR3 length: 16 amino acids. The CDR3 loop is CASSQDSRAPYNEQFF. In DNA, the CDR3 is TGCGCCAGCAGCCAAGACTCCAGGGCCCCCTACAATGAGCAGTTCTTC.

The genes are TRBV27 and TRBJ1-1; D possibly corresponds to TRBD1 (6 bases). The CDR3 has 14 amino acids. Germline CDR1 reads MNHEY; CDR2 reads SMNVEV (reference sequence). Trimming took off 3 bases at V and 1 base at J, with 9 bases between the two ends. DNA of the CDR3: TGTGCCAGCAGTTTTCAGGGGCAGAACACTGAAGCTTTCTTT. It specifies CASSFQGQNTEAFF.